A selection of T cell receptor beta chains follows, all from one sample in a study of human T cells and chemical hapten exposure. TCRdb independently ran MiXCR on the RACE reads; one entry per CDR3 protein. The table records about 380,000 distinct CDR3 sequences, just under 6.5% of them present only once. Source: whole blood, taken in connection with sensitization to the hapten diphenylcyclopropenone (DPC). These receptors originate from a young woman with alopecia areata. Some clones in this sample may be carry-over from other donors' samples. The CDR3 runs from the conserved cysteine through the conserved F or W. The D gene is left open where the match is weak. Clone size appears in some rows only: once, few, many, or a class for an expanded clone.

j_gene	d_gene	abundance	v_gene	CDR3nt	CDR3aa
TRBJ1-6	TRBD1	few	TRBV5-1	TGCGCCAGCAGCGGACAGGGGCAGGGATCACCCCTCCACTTT	CASSGQGQGSPLHF
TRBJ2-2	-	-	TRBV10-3	TGTGCCATCAGGGTCCCCACCGGGGAGCTGTTTTTT	CAIRVPTGELFF
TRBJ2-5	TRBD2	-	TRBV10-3	TGTGCCATCAGTGAAAGCGGGGGGGCCTTAGAGACCCAGTACTTC	CAISESGGALETQYF
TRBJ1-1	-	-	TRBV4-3	TGCGCCAGCAGCCAAGAATCCGTGCGGGAGGGAGGGATGAACACTGAAGCTTTCTTT	CASSQESVREGGMNTEAFF
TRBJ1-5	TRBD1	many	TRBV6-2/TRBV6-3	TGTGCCAGCAGTTGGGACAGGGACCGCGCGTCCAATCAGCCCCAGCATTTT	CASSWDRDRASNQPQHF
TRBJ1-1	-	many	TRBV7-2	TGTGCCAGCAGCTTTTACAGTAACACTGAAGCTTTCTTT	CASSFYSNTEAFF
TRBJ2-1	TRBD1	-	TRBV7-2	TGTGCCAGCAGCCTCCTTGGACAGGGCGAGCAGTTCTTC	CASSLLGQGEQFF
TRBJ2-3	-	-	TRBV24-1	TGTGCCACCACCGGAGGAAGAGAAACGGATACGCAGTATTTT	CATTGGRETDTQYF
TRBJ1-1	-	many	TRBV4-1	TGCGCCAGCAGCCAAGTAGGCAGGGGCACTGAAGCTTTCTTT	CASSQVGRGTEAFF
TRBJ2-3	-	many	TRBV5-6	TGTGCCAGCAGCTCGCTAACCGGGGCAGATACGCAGTATTTT	CASSSLTGADTQYF
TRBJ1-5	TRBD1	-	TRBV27	TGTGCCAGCAGTCCTGACAGGGGGTGGCAGCCCCAGCATTTT	CASSPDRGWQPQHF
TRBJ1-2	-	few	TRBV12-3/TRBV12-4	TGTGCCAGCAGTTTGGATAGCAAGGGTGGCTACACCTTC	CASSLDSKGGYTF
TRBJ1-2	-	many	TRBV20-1	TGCAGTGCTAGTGGGGCCCGGGGCGCATTTAGGAGCTACACCTTC	CSASGARGAFRSYTF
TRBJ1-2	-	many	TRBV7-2	TGTGCCAGCAGCTCACAGGGTTCCTACTATGGCTACACCTTC	CASSSQGSYYGYTF
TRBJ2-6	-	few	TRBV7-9	TGTGCCAGCAGCCTAGGACACAACTCTGGGGCCAACGTCCTGACTTTC	CASSLGHNSGANVLTF
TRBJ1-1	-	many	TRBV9	TGTGCCAGCAGCCCCAGAGGGGCAGACACTGAAGCTTTCTTT	CASSPRGADTEAFF
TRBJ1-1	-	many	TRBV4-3	TGCGCCAGCAGCTCTGGGACTTCTCTTATGAACACTGAAGCTTTCTTT	CASSSGTSLMNTEAFF
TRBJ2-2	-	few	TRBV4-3	TGCGCCAGCAGCCAAGTGTACAGCGCGAACACCGGGGAGCTGTTTTTT	CASSQVYSANTGELFF
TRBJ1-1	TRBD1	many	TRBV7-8	TGTGCCAGCAGCCTCACCGGGACAGGGAGCGAGGGCACTGAAGCTTTCTTT	CASSLTGTGSEGTEAFF
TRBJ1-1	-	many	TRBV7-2	TGTGCCAGCAGCCAAGGGGCGGCGGGGACTACTGAAGCTTTCTTT	CASSQGAAGTTEAFF
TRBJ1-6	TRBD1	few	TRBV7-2	TGTGCCAGCAGCTTTGGGACAGGGGGAGGATCACCCCTCCACTTT	CASSFGTGGGSPLHF
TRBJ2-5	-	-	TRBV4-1	TGCGCCAGCAGCCAAGATAATTCCCGGACGACCCACCAAGAGACCCAGTACTTC	CASSQDNSRTTHQETQYF
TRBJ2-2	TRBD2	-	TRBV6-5	TGTGCCGCTTCACGGGGGGGCATCATCGGGGAGCTGTTTTTT	CAASRGGIIGELFF
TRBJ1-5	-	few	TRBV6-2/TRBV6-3	TGTGCCAGCAGCGAGTGGCAGTTCAATCAGCCCCAGCATTTT	CASSEWQFNQPQHF
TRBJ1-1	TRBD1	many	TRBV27	TGTGCCAGCAGTCCGGTACCGACAGGGAGAACTGAAGCTTTCTTT	CASSPVPTGRTEAFF
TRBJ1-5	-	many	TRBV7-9	TGTGCCAGCAGCCCGTCAGGTGTCCAGCCCCAGCATTTT	CASSPSGVQPQHF
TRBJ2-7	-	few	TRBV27	TGTGCCAGCAGTCCCCAGGGGGGGGGGAACGCCGGCTTC	CASSPQGGGNAGF
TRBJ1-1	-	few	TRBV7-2	TGTGCCAGCAGCACGGGCCTTTTTAGAGCTTTCTTT	CASSTGLFRAFF
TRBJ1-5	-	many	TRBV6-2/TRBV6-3	TGTGCCAGCAGTGCGGACATTGAGTTTCAGCCCCAGCATTTT	CASSADIEFQPQHF
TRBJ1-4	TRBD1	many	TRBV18	TGTGCCAGCTCACCCCGGACAGGGGCGACAACTAATGAAAAACTGTTTTTT	CASSPRTGATTNEKLFF
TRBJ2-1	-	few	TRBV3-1	TGTGCCAGCAGCTATGGACTGGAGAACAATGAGCAGTTCTTC	CASSYGLENNEQFF
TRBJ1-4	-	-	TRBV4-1	TGCGCCAGCAGCCTCGTCCGAGTCGCAACTAATGAAAAACTGTTTTTT	CASSLVRVATNEKLFF
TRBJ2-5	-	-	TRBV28	TGTGCCAGCAGCTCGACGACAGCTCAAGAGACCCAGTACTTC	CASSSTTAQETQYF
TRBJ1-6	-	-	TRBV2	TGTGCCAGCGGTGATTGGAGAATCTATAATTCACCCCTCCACTTT	CASGDWRIYNSPLHF
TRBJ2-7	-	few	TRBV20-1	TGCAGTGCTAGACCGCTAGCTGGTTACGAGCAGTACTTC	CSARPLAGYEQYF
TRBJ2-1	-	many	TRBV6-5	TGTGCCAGCAGTGTTGTTGCCAGTGACTACAATGAGCAGTTCTTC	CASSVVASDYNEQFF
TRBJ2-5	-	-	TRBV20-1	TGCAGTGCTAGTAGTGGTTGGGGGGAGACCCAGTACTTC	CSASSGWGETQYF
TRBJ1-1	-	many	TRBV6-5	TGTGCCAGCAGTTACGAAAGAGAAGCTTTCTTT	CASSYEREAFF
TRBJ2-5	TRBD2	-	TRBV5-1	TGCGCCAGCAGCCCATCCCCTCTAGCGGGGGGGCGAGAGACCCAGTACTTC	CASSPSPLAGGRETQYF
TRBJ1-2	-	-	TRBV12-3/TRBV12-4	TGTGCCAGCAGTCCCGGGGTGCTCGTGGATGGCTACACCTTC	CASSPGVLVDGYTF
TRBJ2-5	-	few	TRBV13	TGTGCCAGCAGCTTAGGGAGGCTGCGAGAGACCCAGTACTTC	CASSLGRLRETQYF
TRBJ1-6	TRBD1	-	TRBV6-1	TGTGCCAGCAGTGACATGTGGGACAGAACCCTCCACTTT	CASSDMWDRTLHF
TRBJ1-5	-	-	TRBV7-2	TGTGCCAGCAGCCATCTGCGAGCGGGCAATCAGCCCCAGCATTTT	CASSHLRAGNQPQHF
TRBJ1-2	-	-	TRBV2	TGTGCCAGCAGTGAGGTCACAGGGAGTTCCTTCTATGGCTACACCTTC	CASSEVTGSSFYGYTF
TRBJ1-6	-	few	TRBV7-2	TGTGCCAGCAGCCTGCCATCGGTCCTCCGCAATTCACCCCTCCACTTT	CASSLPSVLRNSPLHF
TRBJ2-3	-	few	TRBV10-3	TGTGCCATCAGTGAGCCCGGGGTGAATAAGGCGACAGATACGCAGTATTTT	CAISEPGVNKATDTQYF
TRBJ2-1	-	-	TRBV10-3	TGTGCCACCATAGAACCAGAACTTTCCTACAATGAGCAGTTCTTC	CATIEPELSYNEQFF
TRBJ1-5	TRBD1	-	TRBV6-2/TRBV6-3	TGTGCCAGCAGAATAGGACAGGGCCAGGAACCCCAGCATTTT	CASRIGQGQEPQHF
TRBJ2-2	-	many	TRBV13	TGTGCCAGCAGCCTCTACACCGGGGAGCTGTTTTTT	CASSLYTGELFF
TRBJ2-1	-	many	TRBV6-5	TGTGCCAGCAGCCCCCGGGGTGCCCTCTTGAGCTTC	CASSPRGALLSF
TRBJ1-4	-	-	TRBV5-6	TGTGCCAGCAGCACAATGACAGCCTCTAATGAAAAACTGTTTTTT	CASSTMTASNEKLFF